This T cell receptor beta chain was retrieved from a study of blood T cell repertoires in COVID-19. At the level of the study: Samples taken during acute and convalescent COVID-19 were collected in the United States, Italy and Spain.

This CDR3 is 14 amino acids long. V was cut by 7 bases and J by 7 bases, with 19 bases left in between. CDR1 and CDR2 (germline): LNHDA, SQIVND (reference sequence). Some clones are missing from TCRdb's copy, which holds only in-frame ones; the method was immunoSEQ multiplex PCR. The table lists around 69,000 clones, about four fifths of them singletons. This clone was recorded once. This chain uses TRBV19 with TRBJ1-2; tentatively, D is TRBD1 (5 bases). This TCR came from a woman aged 70 to 79 with acute or convalescent COVID-19. Sequencing was done on a sample of peripheral blood. Written as DNA, the CDR3 is TGTGCCAGTACCTCCTGGGGCAGGGATTTTGGCTACACCTTC. Translating it yields CASTSWGRDFGYTF.